Below are 27 T cell receptor beta chains sequenced from a single sample in a study of blood T cell repertoires in COVID-19. The repertoire was sequenced with immunoSEQ multiplex PCR; TCRdb's copy has only in-frame clones and lacks some. Counted here are hundreds of thousands of clones, around 90% occurring once; the ten biggest clones make up roughly 5.2%. Sequenced: PBMCs or T cells enriched from blood (not recorded which). The receptor source for this set is a man between 60 and 75 years old who had recovered from COVID-19.

The V and J genes are TRBV19 and TRBJ2-1, with 9 bases that match TRBD2. Germline values: CDR1 LNHDA, CDR2 SQIVND (reference sequence). The V gene end was trimmed by 4 bases and the J gene end by 4 bases; junction bases not matched to a gene: 8. This CDR3 comprises 16 residues. CDR3 nucleotide sequence: TGTGCCAGTAGTAAGGTGGCTAGCGGGGTATACAATGAGCAGTTCTTC. Amino acid sequence: CASSKVASGVYNEQFF.

This sequence joins TRBV7-2 and TRBJ1-4; D unclear. The CDR3 is 15 residues long. Germline CDR1 is SGHTA and CDR2 is FQGNSA. V dropped 1 base and J dropped 0 bases, with 6 bases sitting between them. The CDR3 protein is CASSLGPATNEKLFF. The CDR3 DNA sequence: TGTGCCAGCAGCTTAGGGCCTGCAACTAATGAAAAACTGTTTTTT.

This rearrangement joins TRBV3-1 (or the pseudogene TRBV3-2) to TRBJ2-7; D is uncertain. The CDR3 sequence is 14 residues long. Per germline, CDR1 LGHDT and CDR2 YNNKEL (reference sequence). V lost 0 bases, J lost 0 bases, and 6 bases lay in between. The CDR3 protein is CASSQERNSYEQYF. The CDR3 DNA reads TGTGCCAGCAGCCAAGAGCGGAACTCCTACGAGCAGTACTTC.

The chain employs TRBV19 and TRBJ1-2, with 7 bases identical to TRBD1. V lost 1 base to trimming and J lost 2 bases; unmatched junction nucleotides: 4. Germline CDR1 and CDR2: LNHDA and SQIVND (reference sequence). The CDR3 has 15 amino acids. CDR3: CASSIVRGQNYGYTF. The CDR3 bases are TGTGCCAGTAGTATAGTGAGGGGACAGAACTATGGCTACACCTTC.

This clone appeared a single time. The V call is TRBV4-1, the J call TRBJ1-3; D call uncertain. With 0 bases removed from V and 0 bases from J, the gap between germline ends came to 6 bases. This CDR3 comprises 15 residues. Germline V CDR1 and CDR2: MGHRA, YSYEKL. CDR3 nucleotide sequence: TGCGCCAGCAGCCAAGATGACTTCTCTGGAAACACCATATATTTT. It is translated as CASSQDDFSGNTIYF.

The chain joins TRBV7-6 to TRBJ1-1, with 9 bases matching TRBD1. J lost 4 bases, V lost 5 bases, and 8 bases had no gene match. Germline CDR1 is SGHVS and CDR2 is FNYEAQ. The length of the CDR3 is 15 residues. Written as DNA, the CDR3 is TGTGCCAGCAGCCCCATTACAGGGGGCCCCACTGAAGCTTTCTTT. Translation gives CASSPITGGPTEAFF.

V usage is TRBV7-8 and J usage is TRBJ2-2, with 8 bases matching TRBD2. This CDR3 comprises 16 residues. The V gene end was trimmed by 5 bases and the J gene end by 3 bases; junction bases not matched to a gene: 8. Germline loops: CDR1 SGHVS, CDR2 FQNEAQ. The CDR3 coding sequence is TGTGCCAGCAGCGCCACCCTAGCGGGCTACACCGGGGAGCTGTTTTTT. Amino acid sequence: CASSATLAGYTGELFF.

For the CDR3, the DNA is TGTGCCAGCAGCTTGGACAGCACAATACCCGGGGAGCTGTTTTTT. Translation: CASSLDSTIPGELFF. The chain uses TRBV5-4 and TRBJ2-2, with D unresolved. The V end lost 0 bases, the J end lost 6 bases, and 12 bases lay between the germline ends. CDR1 SGHNT and CDR2 YYREEE come from the germline V gene (reference sequence). The CDR3 runs 15 residues.

The chain has TRBV28 and TRBJ2-7; 12 bases match TRBD2. With 5 bases clipped from V and 3 bases from J, the junction kept 5 bases outside the gene matches. The CDR3 contains 15 residues. CDR1 and CDR2 from the germline V gene are MDHEN and SYDVKM. Written as DNA, the CDR3 is TGTGCCAGCAGTCGGACTAGCGGGATGAACTACGAGCAGTACTTC. It is translated as CASSRTSGMNYEQYF.

The chain joins TRBV6-5 to TRBJ2-1; D gene uncertain. The V end was cut by 2 bases, the J end by 9 bases, with 17 bases between. Germline CDR1 reads MNHEY; CDR2 reads SVGAGI. The CDR3 covers 15 residues. The CDR3 protein is CASSYPPFRVPEQFF. CDR3 nucleotide sequence: TGTGCCAGCAGTTACCCCCCCTTCCGGGTCCCTGAGCAGTTCTTC.

This clone was found a few times. This sample includes further DNA sequences coding for the same CDR3. The V and J genes are TRBV5-1 and TRBJ1-5; TRBD1 might be the D (6 bases). Germline assignment: CDR1 SGHRS and CDR2 YFSETQ. This CDR3 has 14 amino acids. Deletions cut 4 bases from V and 2 bases from J, with 10 bases between. CDR3 coding DNA: TGCGCCAGCAGCCTAGGGGGTGGCAATCAGCCCCAGCATTTT. This gives the protein CASSLGGGNQPQHF. Variable domain in full (rest from reference TRBV5-1 and TRBJ1-5): KAGVTQTPRYLIKTRGQQVTLSCSPISGHRSVSWYQQTPGQGLQFLFEYFSETQRNKGNFPGRFSGRQFSNSRSEMNVSTLELGDSALYLCASSLGGGNQPQHFGDGTRLSIL.

This chain connects TRBV5-8 to TRBJ1-5; D is uncertain. The germline V and J ends were trimmed by 0 bases and 3 bases, with 10 bases remaining between them. Looked up from germline, CDR1 is SGHTS and CDR2 is YDEGEE. The CDR3 runs 15 residues. CDR3 nucleotide sequence: TGTGCCAGCAGCTTGGGGCAGAGACACAATCAGCCCCAGCATTTT. Translated, it gives CASSLGQRHNQPQHF.

This clone was picked up one time. The V call is TRBV7-3, the J call TRBJ1-4; D gene ambiguous. CDR3 length equals 16 residues. Trimming cost V 1 base and J 5 bases, with 14 bases left between them. Germline CDR1 and CDR2: SGHTA and FQGTGA. In DNA form, the CDR3 reads TGTGCCAGCAGCTTAATCGGTCCAGGCCCGAATGAAAAACTGTTTTTT. Residues: CASSLIGPGPNEKLFF.

The chain is built from TRBV29-1 and TRBJ1-2, with 7 bases identical to TRBD1. There are 14 residues in the CDR3. Trimming removed 2 bases from V and 6 bases from J; junction bases left unmatched: 9. In germline, CDR1 is SQVTM, CDR2 ANQGSEA. The CDR3 region is CSVERSGGRNGYTF. In DNA form, the CDR3 reads TGCAGCGTTGAAAGGTCAGGGGGTAGGAATGGCTACACCTTC. The full variable domain, its missing parts supplied by reference TRBV29-1 and TRBJ1-2, is SAVISQKPSRDICQRGTSLTIQCQVDSQVTMMFWYRQQPGQSLTLIATANQGSEATYESGFVIDKFPISRPNLTFSTLTVSNMSPEDSSIYLCSVERSGGRNGYTFGSGTRLTVV.

The chain is built from TRBV7-2 and TRBJ2-7, with 7 bases aligning to TRBD2. The V gene's germline CDR1 is SGHTA and CDR2 FQGNSA. Unmatched junction bases numbered 7, after V lost 2 bases and J lost 3 bases. CDR3 size: 15 residues. Here the CDR3 reads CASSLMPGGFYEQYF. For the CDR3, the DNA is TGTGCCAGCAGCTTAATGCCGGGAGGATTCTACGAGCAGTACTTC.

The chain uses TRBV9 and TRBJ2-1, with D unresolved. Per the germline V gene, CDR1 is SGDLS and CDR2 is YYNGEE. The germline V and J ends were trimmed by 5 bases and 0 bases, with 9 bases remaining between them. The CDR3 consists of 14 residues. The CDR3 DNA is TGTGCCAGCAGTCCCGGAGACTCCTACAATGAGCAGTTCTTC. Protein: CASSPGDSYNEQFF.

The rearrangement uses TRBV7-9 and TRBJ2-7, with 11 bases fitting TRBD2. The CDR3 spans 15 residues. From germline, CDR1 is SEHNR and CDR2 FQNEAQ (reference sequence). V shed 5 bases, J shed 4 bases, and the junction held 7 bases outside the gene matches. CDR3 in amino acids: CASSTTSGRPYEQYF. CDR3 nucleotide sequence: TGTGCCAGCAGCACCACTAGCGGGAGACCTTACGAGCAGTACTTC. Using reference TRBV7-9 and TRBJ2-7 for the parts outside the CDR3, the full variable domain is DTGVSQNPRHKITKRGQNVTFRCDPISEHNRLYWYRQTLGQGPEFLTYFQNEAQLEKSRLLSDRFSAERPKGSFSTLEIQRTEQGDSAMYLCASSTTSGRPYEQYFGPGTRLTVT.

The rearrangement joins TRBV4-2 to TRBJ2-1; no reliable D call. Germline assignment: CDR1 LGHNA and CDR2 YNFKEQ. V lost 0 bases to trimming and J lost 1 base, with 10 bases between them. This CDR3 is 16 amino acids long. CDR3 sequence (DNA): TGTGCCAGCAGCCAAGAATCCTACCCTTCCTACAATGAGCAGTTCTTC. Encoded protein: CASSQESYPSYNEQFF.

The chain has TRBV28 and TRBJ1-3; D gene uncertain. The CDR3 contains 15 residues. In germline, CDR1 is MDHEN, CDR2 SYDVKM. V lost 8 bases and J lost 0, with 14 bases in between. The CDR3 sequence: CASLSGVGSGNTIYF. The CDR3 DNA sequence: TGTGCCAGCCTTAGCGGGGTGGGCTCTGGAAACACCATATATTTT.

V gene TRBV2 combines with J gene TRBJ2-7; 7 bases agree with TRBD1. Unmatched junction bases numbered 11, after V lost 6 bases and J lost 0 bases. Germline V CDR1 and CDR2: SNHLY, FYNNEI. The CDR3 totals 16 residues. This CDR3 is CASRGAPGQTSYEQYF. The CDR3 nucleotides are TGTGCCAGCAGGGGGGCGCCGGGACAGACCTCCTACGAGCAGTACTTC.

V and J are TRBV28 and TRBJ1-2; D call uncertain. This CDR3 comprises 12 residues. CDR1 is MDHEN and CDR2 is SYDVKM in the germline V gene. The V end was cut by 8 bases, the J end by 8 bases, with 15 bases between. CDR3 DNA: TGTGCCAGCCTCCTCTCGGGTCAGGGCTACACCTTC. Translating it yields CASLLSGQGYTF.

The chain carries TRBV6-6 and TRBJ1-3; D gene unclear. V dropped 6 bases and J dropped 4 bases, with 7 bases sitting between them. The CDR3 runs to 12 residues. Germline loops: CDR1 MNHNY, CDR2 SVGAGI (reference sequence). The CDR3 nucleotides are TGTGCCAGCAGCGTAGAAGGAAACACCATATATTTT. It translates to CASSVEGNTIYF.

This clone was detected once. The V and J genes are TRBV11-2 and TRBJ2-3; 7 bases align to TRBD1. The CDR3 is made up of 14 amino acids. Trimming at V came to 7 bases and at J to 2 bases, leaving 6 bases not matched to a gene. In germline, CDR1 is SGHAT, CDR2 FQNNGV. CDR3 DNA sequence: TGTGCCAGCATCAAAGACAGGGACACAGATACGCAGTATTTT. It is translated as CASIKDRDTDTQYF.

J is TRBJ1-3 and V is TRBV10-3; no clear D. The CDR3 is 16 residues long. The V gene's germline CDR1 is ENHRY and CDR2 SYGVKD. Trimming took 2 bases from V and 4 from J, leaving 15 bases between them. The CDR3 DNA reads TGTGCCATCAGTGAGCACGCCGGGTCCGCCGGAAACACCATATATTTT. Translating gives CAISEHAGSAGNTIYF.

This clone was seen a few times. The genes are TRBV10-3 and TRBJ2-7; 7 bases match TRBD2. Trimming removed 10 bases from V and 0 bases from J; junction bases left unmatched: 12. The CDR3 spans 15 residues. The germline gives CDR1 ENHRY, CDR2 SYGVKD. The CDR3 region is CASRLGGGLSYEQYF. CDR3 DNA sequence: TGTGCCAGTCGTCTTGGCGGGGGACTCTCCTACGAGCAGTACTTC.

The CDR3 is CASSLWGSGKIIDEQFF. CDR3 DNA: TGTGCCAGCAGTTTATGGGGTAGCGGGAAGATTATCGATGAGCAGTTCTTC. The chain has TRBV27 and TRBJ2-1; 8 nucleotides match TRBD2. With V trimmed by 1 base and J by 8 bases, 13 bases remained unmatched. The CDR3 runs to 17 residues. Germline V gene lookup returns CDR1 MNHEY and CDR2 SMNVEV (reference sequence).

J is TRBJ1-5 and V is TRBV6-2 or TRBV6-3; D perhaps matches TRBD1 (6 bases). Trimming shortened V by 2 bases and J by 4 bases, and 6 bases separated the two germline ends. This CDR3 comprises 13 residues. Germline V gives CDR1 MNHEY, CDR2 SVGEGT. The chain's CDR3 is CASSYGQNQPQHF. Written as DNA, the CDR3 is TGTGCCAGCAGTTACGGACAGAATCAGCCCCAGCATTTT.